The source of this TCR beta chain is a study of Ad26.COV2.S vaccination and SARS-CoV-2 variants. Whole-study context: Ad26.COV2.S, an intramuscular injection, was given once or twice 56 days apart. Findings and limits, study-wide: Similar non-spike TCR breadth was seen in vaccine and placebo recipients.

Germline values: CDR1 SNHLY, CDR2 FYNNEI. The CDR3 totals 14 residues. V gave up 6 bases and J gave up 4 bases; unmatched junction bases: 6. Treatment reported: over 15 received Ad26.COV2.S at low or high dose, single or two shots; 5 received placebo; per-sample allocation not given. All samples were drawn on day 63, counting from the first vaccine or placebo injection. A Boston adult aged 18-55 years was the donor. Worth noting for this clone: No antigen is known for it.

The method was immunoSEQ multiplex PCR; TCRdb's version includes in-frame clones alone and lacks a portion of them. The data show about 420,000 clones, around 87% seen once. The chain recombines TRBV2 with TRBJ2-5; TRBD1 matches at 9 bases. This clonotype was sampled from a person aged 18 to 59 who received the Ad26.COV2.S COVID-19 vaccine or a placebo. The sample consisted of peripheral blood, taken in a trial of Ad26.COV2.S vaccine versus placebo. This CDR3 reads CASSRDRVGETQYF. For the CDR3, the DNA is TGTGCCAGCAGCCGGGACAGGGTGGGAGAGACCCAGTACTTC.